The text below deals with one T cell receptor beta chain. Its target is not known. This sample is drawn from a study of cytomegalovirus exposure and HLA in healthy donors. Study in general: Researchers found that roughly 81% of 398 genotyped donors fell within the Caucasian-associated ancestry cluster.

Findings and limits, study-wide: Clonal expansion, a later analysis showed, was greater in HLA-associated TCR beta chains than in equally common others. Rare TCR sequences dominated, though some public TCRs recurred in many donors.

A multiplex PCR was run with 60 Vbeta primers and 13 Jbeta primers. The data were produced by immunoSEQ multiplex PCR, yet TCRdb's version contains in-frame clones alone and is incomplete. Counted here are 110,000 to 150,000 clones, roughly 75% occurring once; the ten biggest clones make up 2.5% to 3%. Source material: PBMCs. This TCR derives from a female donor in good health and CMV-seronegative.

CDR3 loop: CASSSDSHSTDTQYF. Here the CDR3 DNA reads TGTGCCAGCAGCTCCGACAGTCATAGCACAGATACGCAGTATTTT. This sequence joins TRBV9 and TRBJ2-3; D possibly corresponds to TRBD1 (5 bases). V was cut by 4 bases and J by 0 bases, with 12 bases left in between. This CDR3 contains 15 residues. Per germline, CDR1 SGDLS and CDR2 YYNGEE.